This TCR beta chain is drawn from a study of shared clonotypes between healthy human individuals. The CDR3 has 13 amino acids. CDR1 is SGHRS, CDR2 YFSETQ, per germline. Trimming removed 2 bases from V and 13 bases from J; junction bases left unmatched: 7. Assay used: immunoSEQ multiplex PCR; TCRdb lists only in-frame clones, some missing. The table shows roughly 1.4 million clones, with roughly 98.5% occurring only once. Study results and limitations: Depth of sequencing was expected to influence donor clonotype sharing. What limited the represented genetic and exposure-history diversity was the small number of donors.

Comments on this clone: The antigen is not known.

What was sequenced was naive CD4+ T cells sorted from blood. Subset: CD45RA+ positively selected. The receptor's source is a man aged 30 to 45 in good health. The chain has TRBV5-1 and TRBJ1-4, with TRBD1 identical over 8 bases. Here the CDR3 reads CASSLGQGESLFF. For the CDR3, the DNA is TGCGCCAGCAGCTTAGGACAGGGCGAGTCACTGTTTTTT.